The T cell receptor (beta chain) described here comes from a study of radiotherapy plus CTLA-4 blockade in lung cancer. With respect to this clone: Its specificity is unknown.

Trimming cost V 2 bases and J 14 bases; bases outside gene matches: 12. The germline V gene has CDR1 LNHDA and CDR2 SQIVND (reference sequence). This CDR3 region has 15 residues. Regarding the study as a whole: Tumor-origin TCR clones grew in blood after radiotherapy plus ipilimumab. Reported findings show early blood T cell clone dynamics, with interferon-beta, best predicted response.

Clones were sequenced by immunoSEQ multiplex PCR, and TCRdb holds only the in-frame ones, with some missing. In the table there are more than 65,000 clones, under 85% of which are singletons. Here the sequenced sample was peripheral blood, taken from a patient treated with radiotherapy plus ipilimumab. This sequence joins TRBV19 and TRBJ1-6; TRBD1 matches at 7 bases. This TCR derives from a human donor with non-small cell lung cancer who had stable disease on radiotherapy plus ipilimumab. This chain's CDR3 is CASSIRFPATGALHF. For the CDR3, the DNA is TGTGCCAGTAGTATAAGGTTTCCGGCCACAGGGGCCCTCCACTTT.